These 7 T cell receptor beta chains came from one sample sequenced in a study of a mutant IDH1 vaccine in newly diagnosed glioma (dated by TCRdb to about 2021). Libraries were prepared through the immunoSEQ multiplex PCR assay. In its TCRdb copy, this immuneACCESS table keeps in-frame sequences only and misses some clones. Where compared with another copy, unresolved V genes explain less than half of these, and the others have no known cause. In this sample the table shows nearly 50,000 clones, more than 80% of which occur a single time. Around 2.5% of the sample is taken by the ten largest. This sample's time point label indicates: baseline, week 1 (first vaccination visit). The treatment or condition label on this specimen signifies: pre-vaccination baseline after standard-of-care therapy. Specimen: PBMCs, collected from a glioma patient treated with radiotherapy, temozolomide or both. The receptors were gathered from a man in his forties with glioma.

V gene TRBV5-1 combines with J gene TRBJ2-3, with D possibly TRBD2 on 6 matching bases. Germline V gives CDR1 SGHRS, CDR2 YFSETQ. V lost 6 bases to trimming and J lost 2 bases, with 13 bases between them. This CDR3 is built from 14 residues. The CDR3, as DNA: TGCGCCAGCAATGGAGGAGGGACCACAGATACGCAGTATTTT. Protein: CASNGGGTTDTQYF.

This chain links TRBV4-1 with TRBJ1-4; 7 nucleotides match TRBD1. Losses at the gene ends were 8 bases for V and 0 bases for J; bases not matched to a gene: 9. Germline CDR1 MGHRA, CDR2 YSYEKL. The CDR3 consists of 16 residues. CDR3 coding DNA: TGCGCCAGCTCCCGGAAGGGACAGACAACTAATGAAAAACTGTTTTTT. Translation gives CASSRKGQTTNEKLFF.

This clone was counted a few times. The rearrangement uses TRBV10-3 and TRBJ2-1, with 10 bases that match TRBD1. Per germline, CDR1 ENHRY and CDR2 SYGVKD. The CDR3 sequence is 15 residues long. V gave up 9 bases and J gave up 4 bases; unmatched junction bases: 9. The CDR3 is CAIAGTGVLYNEQFF. The CDR3 DNA is TGTGCCATTGCGGGGACAGGGGTCCTATACAATGAGCAGTTCTTC.

The rearrangement uses TRBV27 and TRBJ2-7; 7 positions agree with TRBD2. This CDR3 region has 13 residues. Germline CDR1 reads MNHEY; CDR2 reads SMNVEV (reference sequence). The V and J ends lost 8 bases and 2 bases, in that order; junction bases with no gene match: 6. The CDR3: CASGPSGTYEQYF. The CDR3 coding sequence is TGTGCCAGCGGTCCTAGCGGCACCTACGAGCAGTACTTC.

The table lists this clone with a few counts. The chain combines TRBV18 with TRBJ1-2; the D gene is possibly TRBD1 (5 bases). Germline assignment: CDR1 KGHSH and CDR2 LQKENI. V was pared by 3 bases and J by 9 bases, with 17 bases between. The CDR3 has 14 amino acids. CDR3 residues: CASSPPPRDQSYTF. In nucleotides, the CDR3 is TGTGCCAGCTCACCGCCCCCCAGGGACCAAAGCTACACCTTC.

Comment on this clone: The sample has other DNA sequences that encode this CDR3 too. The chain is built from TRBV5-1 and TRBJ2-3, with TRBD2 identical over 11 bases. The V and J ends lost 0 bases and 0 bases, in that order; junction bases with no gene match: 0. Germline CDR1 reads SGHRS; CDR2 reads YFSETQ. The CDR3 has 16 amino acids. The CDR3 sequence is CASSLGLAGSTDTQYF. CDR3 coding DNA: TGCGCCAGCAGCTTGGGACTAGCGGGGAGCACAGATACGCAGTATTTT.

This chain links TRBV10-3 with TRBJ2-7, with D perhaps matching TRBD2 (6 bases). The CDR3 spans 14 residues. V dropped 3 bases and J dropped 11 bases, with 20 bases sitting between them. Germline loops: CDR1 ENHRY, CDR2 SYGVKD. As DNA, the CDR3 is TGTGCCATCAGTGATGGAGAGGGGCGGGGATTGAAGTACTTC. It is translated as CAISDGEGRGLKYF.